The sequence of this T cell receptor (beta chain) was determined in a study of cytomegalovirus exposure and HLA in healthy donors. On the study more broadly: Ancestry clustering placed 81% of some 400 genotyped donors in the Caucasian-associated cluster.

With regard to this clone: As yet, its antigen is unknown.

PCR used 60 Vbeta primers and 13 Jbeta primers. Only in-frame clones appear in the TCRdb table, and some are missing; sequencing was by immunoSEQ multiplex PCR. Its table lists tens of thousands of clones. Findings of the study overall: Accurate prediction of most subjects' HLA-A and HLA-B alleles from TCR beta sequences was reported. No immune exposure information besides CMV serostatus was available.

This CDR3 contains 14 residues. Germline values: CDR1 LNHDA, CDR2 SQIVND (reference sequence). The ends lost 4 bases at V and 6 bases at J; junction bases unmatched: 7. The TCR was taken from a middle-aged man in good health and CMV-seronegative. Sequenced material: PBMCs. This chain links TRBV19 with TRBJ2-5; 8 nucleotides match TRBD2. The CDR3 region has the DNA TGTGCCAGTAGTACCGAAGCTAGCGGGCAGACCCAGTACTTC. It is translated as CASSTEASGQTQYF.